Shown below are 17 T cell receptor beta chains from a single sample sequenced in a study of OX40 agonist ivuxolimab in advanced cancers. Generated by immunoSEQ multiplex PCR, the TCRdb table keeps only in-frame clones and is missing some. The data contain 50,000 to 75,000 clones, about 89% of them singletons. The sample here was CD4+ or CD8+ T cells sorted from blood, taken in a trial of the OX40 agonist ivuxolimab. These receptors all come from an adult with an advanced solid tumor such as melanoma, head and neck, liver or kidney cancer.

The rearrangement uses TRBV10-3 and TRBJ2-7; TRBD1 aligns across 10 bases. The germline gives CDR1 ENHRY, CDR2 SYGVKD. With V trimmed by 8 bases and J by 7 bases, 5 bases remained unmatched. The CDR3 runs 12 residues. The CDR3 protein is CAIEGTGVEQYF. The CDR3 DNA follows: TGTGCCATCGAGGGGACAGGGGTTGAGCAGTACTTC.

The CDR3 DNA reads as TGTGCCAGCAGTGATATTAGCTATGGCTACACCTTC. It specifies CASSDISYGYTF. V gene TRBV28 combines with J gene TRBJ1-2; D is uncertain. Trimming stripped 5 bases from V and 4 bases from J, with 8 bases between. The CDR3 totals 12 residues. Per the germline V gene, CDR1 is MDHEN and CDR2 is SYDVKM.

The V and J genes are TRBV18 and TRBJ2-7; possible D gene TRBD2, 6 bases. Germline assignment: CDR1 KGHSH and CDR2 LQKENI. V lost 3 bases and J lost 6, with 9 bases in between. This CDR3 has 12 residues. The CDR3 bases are TGTGCCAGCTCACCCGGAGGGCCCGAGCAGTACTTC. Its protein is CASSPGGPEQYF.

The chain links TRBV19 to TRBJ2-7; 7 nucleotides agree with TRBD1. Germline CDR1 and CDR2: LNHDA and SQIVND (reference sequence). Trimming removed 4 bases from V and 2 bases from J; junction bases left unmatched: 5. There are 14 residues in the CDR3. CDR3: CASSTGQAPYEQYF. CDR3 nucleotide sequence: TGTGCCAGTAGTACAGGACAGGCTCCCTACGAGCAGTACTTC. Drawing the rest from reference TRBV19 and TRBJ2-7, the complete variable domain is DGGITQSPKYLFRKEGQNVTLSCEQNLNHDAMYWYRQDPGQGLRLIYYSQIVNDFQKGDIAEGYSVSREKKESFPLTVTSAQKNPTAFYLCASSTGQAPYEQYFGPGTRLTVT.

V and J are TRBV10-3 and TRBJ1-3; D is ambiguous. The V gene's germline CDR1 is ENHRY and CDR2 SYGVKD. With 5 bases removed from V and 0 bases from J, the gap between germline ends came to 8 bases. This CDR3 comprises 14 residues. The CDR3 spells CAISRDFSGNTIYF. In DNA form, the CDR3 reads TGTGCCATCAGTAGAGACTTCTCTGGAAACACCATATATTTT.

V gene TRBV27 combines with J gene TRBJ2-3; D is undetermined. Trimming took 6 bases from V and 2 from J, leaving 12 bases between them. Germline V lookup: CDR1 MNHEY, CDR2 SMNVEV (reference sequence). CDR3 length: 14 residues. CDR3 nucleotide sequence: TGTGCCAGCAGCGCGATGCCTCTCACAGATACGCAGTATTTT. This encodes CASSAMPLTDTQYF.

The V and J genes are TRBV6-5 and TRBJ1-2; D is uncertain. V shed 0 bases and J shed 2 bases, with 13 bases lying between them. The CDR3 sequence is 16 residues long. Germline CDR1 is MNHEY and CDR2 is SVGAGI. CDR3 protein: CASSYSTAPQNYGYTF. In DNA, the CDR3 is TGTGCCAGCAGTTACTCTACAGCTCCACAGAACTATGGCTACACCTTC.

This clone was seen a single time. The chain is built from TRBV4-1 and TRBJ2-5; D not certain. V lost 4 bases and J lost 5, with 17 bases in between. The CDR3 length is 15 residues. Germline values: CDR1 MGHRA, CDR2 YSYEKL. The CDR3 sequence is CASSPLRSPPETQYF. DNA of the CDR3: TGCGCCAGCAGCCCCCTTAGGAGCCCCCCGGAGACCCAGTACTTC.

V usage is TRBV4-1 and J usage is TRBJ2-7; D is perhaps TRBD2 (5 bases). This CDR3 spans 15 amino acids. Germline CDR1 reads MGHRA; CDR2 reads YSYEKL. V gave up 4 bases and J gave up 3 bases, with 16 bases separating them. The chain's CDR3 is CASSRSSGLLYEQYF. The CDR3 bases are TGCGCCAGCAGCCGGTCAAGCGGACTGCTCTACGAGCAGTACTTC.

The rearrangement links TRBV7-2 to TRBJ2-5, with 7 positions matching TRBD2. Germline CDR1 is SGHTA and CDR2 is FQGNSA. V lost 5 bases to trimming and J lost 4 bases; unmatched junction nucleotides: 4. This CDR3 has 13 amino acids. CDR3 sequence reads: CASSRRETETQYF. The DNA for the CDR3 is TGTGCCAGCAGCCGGCGGGAGACAGAGACCCAGTACTTC.

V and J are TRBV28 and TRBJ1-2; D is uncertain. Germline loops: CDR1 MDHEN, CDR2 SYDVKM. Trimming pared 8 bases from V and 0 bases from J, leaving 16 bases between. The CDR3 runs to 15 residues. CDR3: CASGSFPPANYGYTF. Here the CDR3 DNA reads TGTGCCAGCGGTTCTTTTCCGCCAGCTAACTATGGCTACACCTTC.

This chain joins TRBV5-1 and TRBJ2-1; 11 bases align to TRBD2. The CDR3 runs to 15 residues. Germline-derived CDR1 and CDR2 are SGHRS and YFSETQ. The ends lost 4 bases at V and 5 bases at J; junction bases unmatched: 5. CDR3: CASSKGTSGNNEQFF. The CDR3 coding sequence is TGCGCCAGCAGCAAAGGGACTAGCGGCAACAATGAGCAGTTCTTC. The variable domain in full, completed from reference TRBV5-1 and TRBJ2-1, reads KAGVTQTPRYLIKTRGQQVTLSCSPISGHRSVSWYQQTPGQGLQFLFEYFSETQRNKGNFPGRFSGRQFSNSRSEMNVSTLELGDSALYLCASSKGTSGNNEQFFGPGTRLTVL.

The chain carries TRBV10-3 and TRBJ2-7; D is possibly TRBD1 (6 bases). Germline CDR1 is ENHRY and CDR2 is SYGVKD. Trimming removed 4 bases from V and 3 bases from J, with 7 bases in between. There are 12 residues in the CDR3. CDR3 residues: CAISGTDYEQYF. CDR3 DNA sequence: TGTGCCATCAGTGGGACAGACTACGAGCAGTACTTC.

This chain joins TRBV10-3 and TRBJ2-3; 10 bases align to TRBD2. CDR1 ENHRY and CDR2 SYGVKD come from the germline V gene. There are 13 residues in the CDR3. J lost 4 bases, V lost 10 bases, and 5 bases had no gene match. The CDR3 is CATRLAGSDTQYF. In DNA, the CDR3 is TGTGCCACCAGACTAGCGGGCTCAGATACGCAGTATTTT.

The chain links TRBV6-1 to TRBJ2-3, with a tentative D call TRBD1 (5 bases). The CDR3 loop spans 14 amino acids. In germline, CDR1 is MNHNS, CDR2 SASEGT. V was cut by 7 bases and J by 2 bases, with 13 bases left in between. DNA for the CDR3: TGTGCCAGCACCGAGCCAGGGTTCACAGATACGCAGTATTTT. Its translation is CASTEPGFTDTQYF.

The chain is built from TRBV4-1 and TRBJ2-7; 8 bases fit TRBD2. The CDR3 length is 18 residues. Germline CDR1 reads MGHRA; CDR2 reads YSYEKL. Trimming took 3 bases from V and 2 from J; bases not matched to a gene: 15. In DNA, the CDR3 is TGCGCCAGCAGCCAGTTATTACTAGCCGCGGGAGGCACCTACGAGCAGTACTTC. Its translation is CASSQLLLAAGGTYEQYF.

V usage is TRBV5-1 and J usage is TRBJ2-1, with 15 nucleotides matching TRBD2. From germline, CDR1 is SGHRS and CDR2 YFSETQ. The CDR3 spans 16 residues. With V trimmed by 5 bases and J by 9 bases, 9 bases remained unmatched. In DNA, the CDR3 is TGCGCCAGCAGTTTCACCGGGACTAGCGGGAGGAGTGAGCAGTTCTTC. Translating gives CASSFTGTSGRSEQFF.